The 23 T cell receptor beta chains presented below share a single source sample, sequenced in a study of Graves' ophthalmopathy and Graves' hyperthyroidism. Beta-chain TCR CDR3 regions were amplified from RNA transcripts. HTBI primers served in a first-round RT-PCR, which a second-round multiplex PCR followed. Via MiXCR, TCRdb re-called the multiplex PCR reads, giving one row per CDR3 protein. The sample records 650,000 to 800,000 distinct CDR3 sequences, roughly 39% being singletons. Sequences were obtained from peripheral blood. All receptors derive from an adult man with Graves' ophthalmopathy.

The rearrangement links TRBV7-2 to TRBJ2-3; 7 bases line up with TRBD2. The CDR3 runs to 14 residues. From germline, CDR1 is SGHTA and CDR2 FQGNSA. Trimming removed 5 bases from V and 4 bases from J; junction bases left unmatched: 6. The CDR3 sequence: CASSPVAGADTQYF. CDR3 nucleotide sequence: TGTGCCAGCAGCCCCGTCGCGGGAGCAGATACGCAGTATTTT.

This clonotype was observed at least ten times. This chain links TRBV20-1 with TRBJ1-2; no firm D call. The CDR3 runs to 14 residues. Looked up from germline, CDR1 is DFQATT and CDR2 is SNEGSKA (reference sequence). The germline V and J ends were trimmed by 7 bases and 0 bases, with 15 bases remaining between them. The CDR3 coding sequence is TGCAGTGTTAACCCGGTGGGTGCTAACTATGGCTACACCTTC. As protein: CSVNPVGANYGYTF.

Only a few counts were recorded for this clonotype. One base away lies a much larger clone, so this may be a sequencing read error. The chain recombines TRBV7-9 with TRBJ2-6; maybe TRBD1 (6 bases). The CDR3 loop spans 15 amino acids. V was trimmed by 5 bases and J by 3 bases, leaving 11 bases between them. Germline CDR1 and CDR2: SEHNR and FQNEAQ (reference sequence). Written as DNA, the CDR3 is TGTGCCAGCAGCCTGCAGGGGTATGGGGCCAACGTCCTGACTTTC. Protein product: CASSLQGYGANVLTF.

The chain joins TRBV12-3 or TRBV12-4 to TRBJ1-1; no clear D gene. The V end lost 8 bases, the J end lost 3 bases, and 10 bases lay between the germline ends. This CDR3 region has 12 residues. The CDR3, as DNA: TGTGCCAGCGGGAGGGCTCACACTGAAGCTTTCTTT. The encoded protein is CASGRAHTEAFF.

This clonotype showed up just a few times. The chain recombines TRBV20-1 with TRBJ2-2, with 11 bases identical to TRBD2. The ends lost 3 bases at V and 0 bases at J; junction bases unmatched: 6. CDR3 size: 17 residues. CDR1 is DFQATT and CDR2 is SNEGSKA in the germline V gene (reference sequence). The CDR3 spells CSASPLAGGPNTGELFF. CDR3 DNA: TGCAGTGCTAGTCCGCTAGCGGGGGGCCCGAACACCGGGGAGCTGTTTTTT.

This clonotype was counted ten times or more. The V and J genes are TRBV9 and TRBJ1-5; D unclear. The CDR3 runs to 13 residues. V lost 4 bases to trimming and J lost 5 bases, with 10 bases between them. Germline V lookup: CDR1 SGDLS, CDR2 YYNGEE. The CDR3 DNA is TGTGCCAGCAGCAAGACGGACGATCAGCCCCAGCATTTT. Its translation is CASSKTDDQPQHF.

This clonotype has just one count. The V and J genes are TRBV29-1 and TRBJ2-7; TRBD1 or TRBD2 may be the D gene (5 bases each). This CDR3 spans 13 amino acids. CDR1 SQVTM and CDR2 ANQGSEA come from the germline V gene. V lost 8 bases and J lost 5, with 19 bases in between. DNA of the CDR3: TGCAGCTTACGGGGCGGGCCCCGTGACGAGCAGTACTTC. Translating it yields CSLRGGPRDEQYF.

This clonotype came up a few times. The V gene is TRBV5-1, the J gene TRBJ2-6, with D maybe TRBD1 (6 bases). V lost 4 bases, J lost 1 base, and 18 bases lay in between. In germline, CDR1 is SGHRS, CDR2 YFSETQ. The CDR3 runs to 18 residues. The CDR3, as DNA: TGCGCCAGCAGCGCCGCCTCTGGGGGCGCGTCTGGGGCCAACGTCCTGACTTTC. Its protein product is CASSAASGGASGANVLTF. Using reference TRBV5-1 and TRBJ2-6 for the parts outside the CDR3, the full variable domain is KAGVTQTPRYLIKTRGQQVTLSCSPISGHRSVSWYQQTPGQGLQFLFEYFSETQRNKGNFPGRFSGRQFSNSRSEMNVSTLELGDSALYLCASSAASGGASGANVLTFGAGSRLTVL.

This clonotype came up many times. This chain joins TRBV7-2 and TRBJ2-7; D tentatively reads TRBD1 or TRBD2 (5 bases each). Germline values: CDR1 SGHTA, CDR2 FQGNSA. V gave up 1 base and J gave up 2 bases, with 12 bases separating them. The CDR3 extends over 15 amino acids. CDR3 sequence reads: CASSLELTGPYEQYF. In DNA, the CDR3 is TGTGCCAGCAGCTTAGAATTGACGGGGCCCTACGAGCAGTACTTC. Full variable domain (rest looked up from reference TRBV7-2 and TRBJ2-7): GAGVSQSPSNKVTEKGKDVELRCDPISGHTALYWYRQSLGQGLEFLIYFQGNSAPDKSGLPSDRFSAERTGGSVSTLTIQRTQQEDSAVYLCASSLELTGPYEQYFGPGTRLTVT.

The sample holds many counts of this clonotype. The chain is built from TRBV7-9 and TRBJ1-1, with D possibly being TRBD1 (5 bases). V gave up 6 bases and J gave up 4 bases, with 15 bases separating them. CDR1 SEHNR and CDR2 FQNEAQ come from the germline V gene (reference sequence). This CDR3 contains 14 residues. As DNA, the CDR3 is TGTGCCAGCAGGGGGCAAACGAAAGTCACTGAAGCTTTCTTT. This gives the protein CASRGQTKVTEAFF.

There are many counts of this clonotype. At one boundary the junction diverges from the germline segment, which might be a read error. The gene calls are TRBV5-1 and TRBJ1-1, with D unresolved. From germline, CDR1 is SGHRS and CDR2 YFSETQ. The CDR3 has 14 residues. CDR3 DNA sequence: TGTGCCAGCAGCTTAGGGCCAGGGAACACTGAAGCTTTCTTT. Translated, it gives CASSLGPGNTEAFF. Variable domain in full (rest from reference TRBV5-1 and TRBJ1-1): KAGVTQTPRYLIKTRGQQVTLSCSPISGHRSVSWYQQTPGQGLQFLFEYFSETQRNKGNFPGRFSGRQFSNSRSEMNVSTLELGDSALYLCASSLGPGNTEAFFGQGTRLTVV.

This clonotype was seen only a few times. V is TRBV7-8 and J is TRBJ1-5, with D possibly being TRBD1 (6 bases). The CDR3 has 16 residues. The ends were cut back, 5 bases at V and 3 bases at J, with 17 bases in the middle. The germline V gene has CDR1 SGHVS and CDR2 FQNEAQ. CDR3 sequence: CASSLTWTAYNQPQHF. In DNA form, the CDR3 reads TGTGCCAGCAGCCTAACTTGGACAGCTTACAATCAGCCCCAGCATTTT.

The rearrangement links TRBV10-3 to TRBJ1-5, with TRBD1 identical over 7 bases. V shed 0 bases and J 5 bases; nucleotides not matched to a gene: 1. The CDR3 extends over 14 amino acids. Looked up from germline, CDR1 is ENHRY and CDR2 is SYGVKD. DNA of the CDR3: TGTGCCATCAGTGAGTCAGGGGGCGATCAGCCCCAGCATTTT. It codes for CAISESGGDQPQHF.

This clonotype has at least ten counts. This chain uses TRBV6-1 with TRBJ1-2; D is uncertain. The CDR3 totals 14 residues. Germline V gives CDR1 MNHNS, CDR2 SASEGT. V gave up 5 bases and J gave up 2 bases, with 12 bases separating them. CDR3 protein: CASSTVELNYGYTF. The CDR3 DNA is TGTGCCAGCAGTACAGTGGAATTAAACTATGGCTACACCTTC.

This clonotype was found once. This sequence may be a read error, since a much larger clone differs from it by one base. The chain combines TRBV14 with TRBJ2-5, with 14 bases fitting TRBD2. Germline V CDR1 and CDR2: SGHDN, FVKESK. The CDR3 length is 15 residues. The trim removed 4 bases at V and 4 bases at J, leaving 2 bases unmatched. The CDR3 coding sequence is TGTGCCAGCAGCCGAGGGACTAGCGGGAGAGAGACCCAGTACTTC. Amino acids: CASSRGTSGRETQYF. The full variable domain, in which reference TRBV14 and TRBJ2-5 provide the parts outside the CDR3, is EAGVTQFPSHSVIEKGQTVTLRCDPISGHDNLYWYRRVMGKEIKFLLHFVKESKQDESGMPNNRFLAERTGGTYSTLKVQPAELEDSGVYFCASSRGTSGRETQYFGPGTRLLVL.

Only one count was recorded for this clonotype. A much bigger clone sits one base away, suggesting this may be a read error. This chain connects TRBV25-1 to TRBJ1-5; 12 bases map to TRBD1. V lost 5 bases, J lost 2 bases, and 4 bases stayed unmatched. In germline, CDR1 is MGHDK, CDR2 SYGVNS. The CDR3 covers 16 residues. CDR3 nucleotide sequence: TGTGCCAGCAGTAGGGGACAGGGGGCGCGCAATCAGCCCCAGCATTTT. Translated: CASSRGQGARNQPQHF.

With respect to this clonotype: A read error may explain this, as a much larger clone is one base away. The rearrangement links TRBV5-5 to TRBJ1-1; possibly TRBD1 for D (5 bases). CDR3 length: 14 residues. The germline V gene has CDR1 SGHKS and CDR2 YYEKEE (reference sequence). The CDR3 reads CASSFTGMNAEAFF. DNA for the CDR3: TGTGCCAGCAGCTTTACAGGAATGAACGCTGAAGCTTTCTTT.

The rearrangement joins TRBV12-3 or TRBV12-4 to TRBJ2-7, with D unresolved. The CDR3 sequence is 11 residues long. The CDR3 is CASARNYEQYF. In DNA form, the CDR3 reads TGTGCTAGTGCCAGGAACTACGAGCAGTACTTC.

A remark on this clonotype: One junction end does not reproduce the germline sequence, and a read error may be involved. J is TRBJ2-7 and V is TRBV11-1; D gene uncertain. Germline CDR1 reads SGHAT; CDR2 reads FQDESV (reference sequence). The CDR3 consists of 13 residues. This CDR3 is CASSQVDEEEQYF. The DNA for the CDR3 is TGCGCCAGCAGCCAAGTCGACGAAGAAGAGCAGTACTTC.

J is TRBJ1-2 and V is TRBV5-6; maybe TRBD1 (6 bases). Germline lookup yields CDR1 SGHDT and CDR2 YYEEEE. This CDR3 is 20 amino acids long. V lost 3 bases and J 0 bases, leaving 27 bases between the germline ends. In nucleotides, the CDR3 is TGTGCCAGCAGCTGGGACGGAAATCCGGGACATCATTCCACTAACTATGGCTACACCTTC. Translated: CASSWDGNPGHHSTNYGYTF.

This clonotype appeared a few times. The chain uses TRBV20-1 and TRBJ1-2, with a tentative D call TRBD1 (5 bases). The V end lost 1 base, the J end lost 5 bases, and 17 bases lay between the germline ends. Germline loops: CDR1 DFQATT, CDR2 SNEGSKA (reference sequence). The CDR3 length is 15 residues. CDR3 nucleotides: TGCAGTGCTAGAGGCCCCAGGACGGGACTTTATGGCTACACCTTC. This encodes CSARGPRTGLYGYTF.

The rearrangement joins TRBV20-1 to TRBJ2-7; D is possibly TRBD1 (5 bases). CDR1 is DFQATT and CDR2 is SNEGSKA in the germline V gene (reference sequence). V was shortened by 3 bases and J by 12 bases, with 9 bases between the two germline ends. The CDR3 loop spans 9 amino acids. CDR3 in amino acids: CSASDSLYF. DNA for the CDR3: TGCAGTGCTAGCGACAGCCTGTACTTC.

In regard to this clonotype: One end of the junction varies from germline; a read error may be responsible. The chain links TRBV7-9 to TRBJ2-2; possibly TRBD1 for D (6 bases). The CDR3 totals 15 residues. Germline V gene sequence: CDR1 SEHNR, CDR2 FQNEAQ (reference sequence). The CDR3 region is CASSPRDTYTGELYF. The CDR3 nucleotides are TGTGCCAGCAGCCCCCGGGACACCTACACCGGGGAGCTGTACTTC.